The TCR beta chain described here comes from a study of blood T cell repertoires in COVID-19. In the study overall: Material from acute and convalescent COVID-19 was sourced from the United States, Italy and Spain. T cells, B-cell-depleted T cells, or PBMCs provided the cDNA or gDNA that served as material.

Original methodology: Estimated nucleated cell counts came from reference gene primer amplification. Assay: immunoSEQ multiplex PCR; the TCRdb copy retains only in-frame clones and omits some. The D gene and trimming were derived from the DNA, and the V and J assignments and clone size from that table. Here the sample spans around 250,000 clones, approximately 90% being singletons. Sequencing was performed on peripheral blood. The receptor's source is a woman aged 30 to 39 with active or convalescent COVID-19.

The CDR3 spells CASSSPKSGGAVREQFF. CDR3 coding DNA: TGTGCCAGCAGTTCCCCCAAAAGCGGGGGGGCGGTTCGGGAGCAGTTCTTC. The chain links TRBV6-2 or TRBV6-3 to TRBJ2-1; 10 nucleotides line up with TRBD2. CDR1 is MNHEY and CDR2 is SVGEGT in the germline V gene. This CDR3 comprises 17 residues. Trimming cost V 4 bases and J 10 bases; bases outside gene matches: 16.